The rows below give T cell receptor beta chains drawn from one sample of a study of shared clonotypes between healthy human individuals. TCRdb keeps only in-frame clones here, not all; method: immunoSEQ multiplex PCR. This table has 1,400,000 or so clones, around 98.5% appearing once. Material: naive CD4+ T cells sorted from blood. The receptors shown here come from a man between 25 and 39 years old in good health. Both conserved end residues are part of each CDR3. The D gene is left open where the match is weak. Clone size appears in some rows only: once, few, many, or a class for an expanded clone.

TRBJ2-5	TRBD2	-	TRBV6-1	TGTGCCAGCACCCAGTATAGCGGGAGCTGGGAGACCCAGTACTTC	CASTQYSGSWETQYF
TRBJ2-5	-	-	TRBV28	TGTGCCAGCAGTTTTAGCCTCGCGGGGACAGACTTCCAAGAGACCCAGTACTTC	CASSFSLAGTDFQETQYF
TRBJ2-1	-	-	TRBV5-1	TGCGCCAGCAGCTTGTCCCACAGTACCTACAATGAGCAGTTCTTC	CASSLSHSTYNEQFF
TRBJ2-3	TRBD2	-	TRBV5-4	TGTGCCAGCAGCTTGGGAAGCGGGAGGGGAAATACGCAGTATTTT	CASSLGSGRGNTQYF
TRBJ2-2	-	-	TRBV28	TGTGCCAGCCTTACCGGGGATAACACCGGGGAGCTGTTTTTT	CASLTGDNTGELFF
TRBJ2-2	TRBD2	once	TRBV19	TGTGCCAGTAGTACTAGCGGGTCGACCGGGGAGCTGTTTTTT	CASSTSGSTGELFF
TRBJ1-1	-	-	TRBV5-4	TGTGCCAGCAGCGAACAGGCTTTGAACACTGAAGCTTTCTTT	CASSEQALNTEAFF
TRBJ1-3	TRBD1	-	TRBV25-1	TGTGCCAGCAGTGGGGACAGCCGGAATGGAAACACCATATATTTT	CASSGDSRNGNTIYF
TRBJ2-3	TRBD2	-	TRBV15	TGTGCCACCAGCCGGACTAGATTTTCATCCAAGGCGCAGGATACGCAGTATTTT	CATSRTRFSSKAQDTQYF
TRBJ1-2	-	-	TRBV18	TGTGCCAGCTCACTCAAGGAAGCCTATGGCTACACCTTC	CASSLKEAYGYTF
TRBJ2-1	-	-	TRBV13	TGTGCCAGCAGCTTGGAACCGACCGGCTACAATGAGCAGTTCTTC	CASSLEPTGYNEQFF